The 15 T cell receptor beta chains presented below share a single source sample, sequenced in a study of CD8 T cells in ankylosing spondylitis (dated by TCRdb to between 2016 and 2019). Points the paper makes about the study in general: Blood from ankylosing spondylitis patients appeared to be characterized by a TCR beta motif made up of about 8 highly homologous amino acid variants.

No cognate antigen is known for these TCRs. Library preparation used 5' RACE. Sequencing was carried out with an Illumina HiSeq 2500. TCRdb reprocessed the public reads (quality trimming at Q25 with fastp, clone calling with MiXCR) and kept in-frame beta chains. Rows with a matching CDR3 protein are joined into one entry that keeps the most common DNA and genes. Across this sample there are fewer than 500,000 distinct CDR3 sequences, with around 24% seen only once. The biggest ten clones account for around 17% of the sample. Source material: blood, either unsorted or a sorted T cell fraction (not recorded which). The receptors stem from a male donor with ankylosing spondylitis.

The J gene is TRBJ1-5, the V gene TRBV12-5; no clear D. Germline V lookup: CDR1 LGHNT, CDR2 FRNRAP. With 0 bases removed from V and 5 bases from J, the gap between germline ends came to 5 bases. CDR3 length: 13 residues. CDR3: CASGLVRDQPQHF. The CDR3 nucleotides read TGTGCTAGTGGTTTGGTACGCGATCAGCCCCAGCATTTT.

This clonotype turned up a few times. This sequence joins TRBV11-3 and TRBJ1-4; tentatively, D is TRBD1 (5 bases). This CDR3 is 14 amino acids long. In germline, CDR1 is SGHNT, CDR2 YENEEA. The germline V and J ends were trimmed by 3 bases and 5 bases, with 10 bases remaining between them. CDR3 DNA sequence: TGTGCCAGCAGCTTCCGAGGGGAGAATGAAAAACTGTTTTTT. It specifies CASSFRGENEKLFF.

The table lists this clonotype with a few counts. The V call is TRBV10-3, the J call TRBJ1-2; 8 bases map to TRBD1. The length of the CDR3 is 17 residues. CDR1 and CDR2 (germline): ENHRY, SYGVKD. Germline trimming cut 5 bases from V and 2 bases from J; bases unmatched to any gene: 13. CDR3: CAISPLAGQGGNYGYTF. DNA of the CDR3: TGTGCCATCAGTCCCCTAGCCGGACAGGGAGGAAACTATGGCTACACCTTC.

The chain is built from TRBV5-6 and TRBJ2-5, with 11 nucleotides matching TRBD2. This CDR3 has 16 residues. The ends lost 4 bases at V and 2 bases at J; junction bases unmatched: 7. The germline V gene has CDR1 SGHDT and CDR2 YYEEEE. CDR3 DNA: TGTGCCAGCAGCATGGCAGCTAGCGGGAGGCAAGAGACCCAGTACTTC. This codes for CASSMAASGRQETQYF.

The chain couples TRBV7-2 to TRBJ1-5, with 7 positions matching TRBD1. V trimming: 4 bases; J trimming: 2 bases; junction bases outside the gene matches: 5. CDR1 is SGHTA and CDR2 is FQGNSA in the germline V gene. This CDR3 is 15 amino acids long. CDR3 residues: CASSWIGTGNQPQHF. DNA for the CDR3: TGTGCCAGCAGCTGGATCGGGACAGGCAATCAGCCCCAGCATTTT.

This clonotype turned up a few times. The rearrangement joins TRBV20-1 to TRBJ2-7, with 10 bases fitting TRBD1. Germline CDR1 DFQATT, CDR2 SNEGSKA (reference sequence). The CDR3 is 15 amino acids. V lost 4 bases and J lost 3; bases outside the gene matches: 9. CDR3 bases: TGCAGTGCTATGATAACCGGGACAGGGGTCTACGAGCAGTACTTC. This codes for CSAMITGTGVYEQYF.

In its sample, this clonotype was seen many times. The V gene is TRBV12-3 or TRBV12-4, the J gene TRBJ2-3; D is uncertain. Trimming shortened V by 4 bases and J by 4 bases, and 12 bases separated the two germline ends. The CDR3 has 14 residues. CDR3 nucleotide sequence: TGTGCCAGCAGTTGGGGAAGACCGCCAGATACGCAGTATTTT. This sequence encodes CASSWGRPPDTQYF.

This chain links TRBV6-1 with TRBJ2-7; weak D call: TRBD2 (6 bases). This CDR3 region has 15 residues. V was trimmed by 6 bases and J by 2 bases, leaving 17 bases between them. CDR1 MNHNS and CDR2 SASEGT come from the germline V gene. The CDR3 region has the DNA TGTGCCAGCAGCGACACCGGGGGTCTCCCCTACGAGCAGTACTTC. This codes for CASSDTGGLPYEQYF.

The rearrangement uses TRBV12-3 or TRBV12-4 and TRBJ1-1; perhaps TRBD1 as D (5 bases). This CDR3 has 13 amino acids. Trimming took off 4 bases at V and 9 bases at J, with 15 bases between the two ends. The CDR3 spells CASSSGHRAKAFF. CDR3 DNA: TGTGCCAGCAGTTCCGGACACCGGGCGAAAGCTTTCTTT.

This clonotype was counted only a few times. This chain links TRBV7-6 with TRBJ1-5; D perhaps matches TRBD1 (6 bases). V lost 2 bases and J lost 5, with 10 bases in between. This CDR3 has 14 residues. Germline V CDR1 and CDR2: SGHVS, FNYEAQ. DNA for the CDR3: TGTGCCAGCAGCTTAACAGGGTCGGATCAGCCCCAGCATTTT. It is translated as CASSLTGSDQPQHF.

This clonotype was seen a handful of times. V is TRBV7-2 and J is TRBJ2-3, with 7 bases aligning to TRBD1. The CDR3 has 15 residues. J lost 0 bases, V lost 4 bases, and 4 bases had no gene match. The germline V gene encodes CDR1 SGHTA and CDR2 FQGNSA. Here the CDR3 DNA reads TGTGCCAGCAGCTCAGGACAGGCTAGCACAGATACGCAGTATTTT. Amino acid sequence: CASSSGQASTDTQYF.

This chain uses TRBV6-5 with TRBJ2-7; weak D call: TRBD1 (5 bases). Germline V CDR1 and CDR2: MNHEY, SVGAGI. The V gene lost 2 bases and the J gene lost 6 bases, with 20 bases spanning the gap. The CDR3 is made up of 16 amino acids. The CDR3 DNA reads as TGTGCCAGCAGTTACCCAACAGGTGCCCGACCCCCCGAGCAGTACTTC. Its translation is CASSYPTGARPPEQYF.

The CDR3 here is CAWRENGELFF. CDR3 in DNA: TGTGCCTGGAGGGAAAACGGGGAGCTGTTTTTT. V gene TRBV30 combines with J gene TRBJ2-2; D is unresolved. The V end was cut by 3 bases, the J end by 7 bases, with 6 bases between. Germline-derived CDR1 and CDR2 are GTSNPN and SVGIG (reference sequence). CDR3 size: 11 residues.

This clonotype was counted between two and nine times. The chain uses TRBV20-1 and TRBJ1-1; D not certain. Trimming took 6 bases from V and 1 from J, leaving 15 bases between them. The CDR3 runs 14 residues. Germline CDR1 and CDR2: DFQATT and SNEGSKA (reference sequence). In DNA, the CDR3 is TGCAGTGCCTGGGGTCGCTCTTCGAACACTGAAGCTTTCTTT. The encoded protein is CSAWGRSSNTEAFF.

This clonotype was seen just once. The junction shows a germline mismatch at one end, possibly a read error. The chain recombines TRBV29-1 with TRBJ2-1, with TRBD2 matching over 9 bases. The CDR3 is 16 residues long. Germline assignment: CDR1 SQVTM and CDR2 ANQGSEA. CDR3 loop: CSVELAGELVEDELFF. The CDR3 DNA sequence: TGCAGCGTTGAATTAGCGGGAGAATTAGTGGAAGATGAGCTGTTCTTC.